The T cell receptor beta chain described here comes from a study of human T cells and chemical hapten exposure. Study-level background: Across its approximately 23 weeks, the study gave patients weekly diphenylcyclopropenone doses to the scalp. Study conclusions and caveats: Healthy individuals' immune responses may differ from those of donors, who had alopecia. Expanded TCRs grouped into significantly more large CDR3 similarity clusters than controls produced. Counts of TCRs expanded at PT1 correlated positively with patch test score.

The time point: patch test 3, about 24 weeks after DPC sensitization. This sample's treatment: therapeutic diphenylcyclopropenone sensitization with weekly scalp DPC. With regard to this clonotype: Its antigen is still unknown. One end of the junction does not line up with germline, which may come from a read error.

TCRdb fed the RACE reads into MiXCR, producing one record per CDR3 protein. Here the sample spans 70,000 or so distinct CDR3 sequences, over 8.5% being singletons. Germline V gene sequence: CDR1 SGHTS, CDR2 YDEGEE. CDR3 length: 14 residues. The material sequenced was whole blood, taken in connection with sensitization to the hapten diphenylcyclopropenone (DPC). This receptor was obtained from a woman between 45 and 60 years old with alopecia areata. Some clones in this sample may be carry-over from other donors' samples. The J gene is TRBJ2-1, the V gene TRBV5-8; 9 nucleotides match TRBD1. CDR3 in DNA: TGTGTCAGCGACACCGGACAGGGGTACAATGAGCAGTTCTTC. This translates into CVSDTGQGYNEQFF.